This T cell receptor beta chain comes out of a study of blood T cell repertoires in COVID-19. Study overall: The cDNA or gDNA used as material had been derived from T cells, B-cell-depleted T cells, or PBMCs.

Trimming took 4 bases from V and 4 from J; bases not matched to a gene: 10. CDR1 MNHNS and CDR2 SASEGT come from the germline V gene. The CDR3 runs to 16 residues. This clone was detected once. Methods used by the authors: Reference gene primer amplification gave estimated nucleated cell counts. Profiled with immunoSEQ multiplex PCR; TCRdb holds only in-frame clones, not every one. V, J and clone size derive from that table, while D and trimming were established from the DNA sequence. The sample contains 150,000 to 200,000 clones, roughly 90% of which appear only once. What was sequenced was PBMCs or T cells enriched from blood (not recorded which). This TCR derives from a human donor with acute COVID-19. The donor label of this sample is uncertain. This chain joins TRBV6-1 and TRBJ2-5, with 9 bases aligning to TRBD2. CDR3 nucleotides: TGTGCCAGCAGTGCAGAACTAGCGGGCTACGGAGAGACCCAGTACTTC. This gives the protein CASSAELAGYGETQYF.